The next 27 T cell receptor beta chains were all read from a single sample in a study of blood T cell repertoires in COVID-19. Using immunoSEQ multiplex PCR, the repertoire was profiled, and TCRdb retains in-frame clones only, with some absent. The sample yields some 350,000 clones, around nine tenths seen once. Sequenced sample: peripheral blood. The origin of the receptors is a woman aged 70-85 years with COVID-19, enrolled during active disease.

The V gene is TRBV6-2 or TRBV6-3, the J gene TRBJ1-5; a possible D gene is TRBD1 (5 bases). V lost 4 bases, J lost 5 bases, and 12 bases lay in between. Germline CDR1 and CDR2: MNHEY and SVGEGT. The CDR3 loop spans 14 amino acids. CDR3 sequence (DNA): TGTGCCAGCAGTTTCGCGGGGGGGGATCAGCCCCAGCATTTT. The encoded protein is CASSFAGGDQPQHF.

V and J are TRBV5-1 and TRBJ1-4; TRBD1 is a possible D gene (6 bases). Trimming took off 4 bases at V and 4 bases at J, with 17 bases between the two ends. The germline CDR1 and CDR2 sequences are SGHRS and YFSETQ. This CDR3 spans 16 amino acids. The CDR3 protein is CASSPIPGAINEKLFF. The DNA for the CDR3 is TGCGCCAGCAGCCCCATCCCAGGGGCAATTAATGAAAAACTGTTTTTT.

The gene calls are TRBV7-9 and TRBJ1-5; D not resolved. This CDR3 spans 13 amino acids. With 4 bases removed from V and 4 bases from J, the gap between germline ends came to 8 bases. Germline CDR1 SEHNR, CDR2 FQNEAQ (reference sequence). CDR3 DNA: TGTGCCAGCAGCTACGACGGGAATCAGCCCCAGCATTTT. Its translation is CASSYDGNQPQHF.

This rearrangement joins TRBV2 to TRBJ1-2, with TRBD1 matching 7 bases. Germline CDR1 is SNHLY and CDR2 is FYNNEI. The CDR3 has 16 residues. The J segment lost 2 bases and the V segment lost 4 bases, leaving 10 bases of the junction unmatched. Written as DNA, the CDR3 is TGTGCCAGCAGTGGGAGCCCGGGACAGATAAACTATGGCTACACCTTC. Its translation is CASSGSPGQINYGYTF. Based on the CDR3 plus reference TRBV2 and TRBJ1-2, the full variable domain is EPEVTQTPSHQVTQMGQEVILRCVPISNHLYFYWYRQILGQKVEFLVSFYNNEISEKSEIFDDQFSVERPDGSNFTLKIRSTKLEDSAMYFCASSGSPGQINYGYTFGSGTRLTVV.

The chain carries TRBV5-8 and TRBJ2-3; maybe TRBD1 (6 bases). In germline, CDR1 is SGHTS, CDR2 YDEGEE. The V gene lost 0 bases and the J gene lost 4 bases, with 9 bases spanning the gap. The CDR3 covers 14 residues. CDR3 in DNA: TGTGCCAGCAGCTTGGGGGGGCCATCAGATACGCAGTATTTT. It specifies CASSLGGPSDTQYF.

This clone has only a few counts. This rearrangement joins TRBV7-2 to TRBJ1-2; no firm D call. In germline, CDR1 is SGHTA, CDR2 FQGNSA. V lost 0 bases, J lost 2 bases, and 10 bases lay in between. The CDR3 has 15 amino acids. CDR3 sequence: CASSLAADTNYGYTF. DNA of the CDR3: TGTGCCAGCAGCTTAGCGGCTGACACCAACTATGGCTACACCTTC.

The J gene is TRBJ2-1, the V gene TRBV27; 10 bases align to TRBD1. The CDR3 runs 15 residues. After removal of 5 bases from V and 6 bases from J, the junction contained 7 bases not matched to a gene. Germline V lookup: CDR1 MNHEY, CDR2 SMNVEV (reference sequence). The CDR3 DNA follows: TGTGCCAGCAGTATACCGGGACAGGGGTCCAATGAGCAGTTCTTC. Translation gives CASSIPGQGSNEQFF.

The chain uses TRBV6-5 and TRBJ2-5; D perhaps matches TRBD2 (5 bases). The CDR3 extends over 15 amino acids. Deletions cut 6 bases from V and 1 base from J, with 15 bases between. CDR1 is MNHEY and CDR2 is SVGAGI in the germline V gene. Here the CDR3 DNA reads TGTGCCAGCAGCCTAGCCGGGTCCGGCCAAGAGACCCAGTACTTC. Protein sequence: CASSLAGSGQETQYF.

This chain uses TRBV6-5 with TRBJ2-3; 8 bases agree with TRBD1. The CDR3 consists of 16 residues. Germline CDR1 reads MNHEY; CDR2 reads SVGAGI. V lost 2 bases and J lost 2; bases outside the gene matches: 6. CDR3 nucleotides: TGTGCCAGCAGTTACCAGCCAGGGGGCAACACAGATACGCAGTATTTT. Amino acid sequence: CASSYQPGGNTDTQYF.

The chain is built from TRBV7-9 and TRBJ1-1, with 9 bases that match TRBD1. Germline loops: CDR1 SEHNR, CDR2 FQNEAQ (reference sequence). The length of the CDR3 is 12 residues. The V segment lost 5 bases and the J segment 10 bases; nucleotides outside the gene matches: 5. This chain's CDR3 is CASSLIQGAAFF. The DNA for the CDR3 is TGTGCCAGCAGCCTCATACAGGGGGCAGCTTTCTTT.

This chain joins TRBV5-5 and TRBJ1-2, with 8 bases that match TRBD1. In germline, CDR1 is SGHKS, CDR2 YYEKEE (reference sequence). The CDR3 length is 14 residues. V dropped 4 bases and J dropped 7; count of bases not matched to a gene: 9. The CDR3 loop is CASSDRQGRVGYTF. Here the CDR3 DNA reads TGTGCCAGCAGCGATCGACAGGGGCGAGTTGGCTACACCTTC.

In nucleotides, the CDR3 is TGTGCCAGCAGCAAGGGACTAGCGGGAGAGACCCAGTACTTC. It encodes CASSKGLAGETQYF. V usage is TRBV7-2 and J usage is TRBJ2-5; 12 bases are shared with TRBD2. V shed 5 bases and J 4 bases; nucleotides not matched to a gene: 2. The CDR3 totals 14 residues. Germline V lookup: CDR1 SGHTA, CDR2 FQGNSA.

The sample holds a few counts of this clone. This rearrangement joins TRBV24-1 to TRBJ2-3; no firm D call. Germline assignment: CDR1 KGHDR and CDR2 SFDVKD. Trimming pared 3 bases from V and 9 bases from J, leaving 15 bases between. This CDR3 region has 14 residues. The DNA of the CDR3 is TGTGCCACCAGTGATCCGAGACGGGTGGAGACGCAGTATTTT. Translation: CATSDPRRVETQYF.

This chain uses TRBV19 with TRBJ1-5; D not resolved. The germline V gene has CDR1 LNHDA and CDR2 SQIVND (reference sequence). The CDR3 totals 17 residues. V lost 7 bases and J 5 bases, leaving 24 bases between the germline ends. CDR3 DNA: TGTGCCAGTAACGAAAATCCATACGGAGTTAGGTATCAGCCCCAGCATTTT. Amino acids: CASNENPYGVRYQPQHF.

The chain is built from TRBV7-2 and TRBJ1-5; 10 bases agree with TRBD1. There are 18 residues in the CDR3. V gave up 3 bases and J gave up 3 bases; unmatched junction bases: 11. The germline gives CDR1 SGHTA, CDR2 FQGNSA. The CDR3 DNA sequence: TGTGCCAGCAGCTTGCGCCCTGGGGGGACAGGGGACAATCAGCCCCAGCATTTT. Its protein product is CASSLRPGGTGDNQPQHF. Full variable domain (rest looked up from reference TRBV7-2 and TRBJ1-5): GAGVSQSPSNKVTEKGKDVELRCDPISGHTALYWYRQSLGQGLEFLIYFQGNSAPDKSGLPSDRFSAERTGGSVSTLTIQRTQQEDSAVYLCASSLRPGGTGDNQPQHFGDGTRLSIL.

The CDR3 loop reads CSGARTGGNEQFF. CDR3 DNA sequence: TGCAGCGGAGCTCGGACAGGGGGCAATGAGCAGTTCTTC. This chain connects TRBV29-1 to TRBJ2-1; 10 positions match TRBD1. The J segment lost 6 bases and the V segment lost 7 bases, leaving 6 bases of the junction unmatched. CDR1 is SQVTM and CDR2 is ANQGSEA in the germline V gene. The CDR3 runs 13 residues.

J is TRBJ1-1 and V is TRBV11-2, with TRBD1 matching 9 bases. Germline-derived CDR1 and CDR2 are SGHAT and FQNNGV. Unmatched junction bases numbered 8, after V lost 7 bases and J lost 2 bases. This CDR3 region has 15 residues. CDR3 in amino acids: CASTDRDRVNTEAFF. In DNA, the CDR3 is TGTGCCAGCACCGATCGGGACAGGGTTAACACTGAAGCTTTCTTT.

This chain links TRBV28 with TRBJ2-3; 10 bases align to TRBD1. The CDR3 has 17 amino acids. The J segment lost 7 bases and the V segment lost 5 bases, leaving 15 bases of the junction unmatched. Germline V gene data show CDR1 as MDHEN and CDR2 as SYDVKM. CDR3: CASSPPRRTGGLYTQYF. The CDR3 DNA sequence: TGTGCCAGCAGTCCCCCCCGTAGGACAGGGGGATTATATACGCAGTATTTT.

This sequence joins TRBV30 and TRBJ1-1; 7 nucleotides match TRBD1. Germline values: CDR1 GTSNPN, CDR2 SVGIG (reference sequence). V lost 3 bases, J lost 5 bases, and 12 bases stayed unmatched. CDR3 length equals 15 residues. CDR3 bases: TGTGCCTGGAGCGCGGCCGGGACAGCCCGAACTGAAGCTTTCTTT. The encoded protein is CAWSAAGTARTEAFF. Full variable domain (missing parts from reference TRBV30 and TRBJ1-1): SQTIHQWPATLVQPVGSPLSLECTVEGTSNPNLYWYRQAAGRGLQLLFYSVGIGQISSEVPQNLSASRPQDRQFILSSKKLLLSDSGFYLCAWSAAGTARTEAFFGQGTRLTVV.

The chain combines TRBV2 with TRBJ1-4, with D perhaps TRBD1 (5 bases). The V and J ends lost 8 bases and 7 bases respectively, with 17 bases between them. CDR3 length: 14 residues. Germline lookup yields CDR1 SNHLY and CDR2 FYNNEI. The CDR3 reads CASQTDKLGEKLFF. The CDR3, as DNA: TGTGCCAGCCAAACGGACAAATTAGGTGAAAAACTGTTTTTT.

The V gene is TRBV7-2, the J gene TRBJ2-3, with D unresolved. The V gene lost 5 bases and the J gene lost 6 bases, with 12 bases spanning the gap. Germline loops: CDR1 SGHTA, CDR2 FQGNSA. This CDR3 is built from 13 residues. For the CDR3, the DNA is TGTGCCAGCAGCCCCCAGGTTCGGGATACGCAGTATTTT. Translation: CASSPQVRDTQYF.

There are a few counts of this clone. This chain links TRBV7-9 with TRBJ1-1, with TRBD1 matching over 10 bases. CDR3 length equals 15 residues. With 4 bases clipped from V and 0 bases from J, the junction kept 2 bases outside the gene matches. Germline CDR1 and CDR2: SEHNR and FQNEAQ (reference sequence). The CDR3 here is CASSSGQGMNTEAFF. CDR3 nucleotide sequence: TGTGCCAGCAGCTCGGGACAGGGGATGAACACTGAAGCTTTCTTT.

The rearrangement links TRBV5-1 to TRBJ2-1; 7 nucleotides align to TRBD2. With 1 base clipped from V and 7 bases from J, the junction kept 2 bases outside the gene matches. This CDR3 spans 13 amino acids. Germline V gives CDR1 SGHRS, CDR2 YFSETQ. The chain's CDR3 is CASSLRAGNEQFF. For the CDR3, the DNA is TGCGCCAGCAGCTTGCGAGCGGGGAATGAGCAGTTCTTC.

This rearrangement joins TRBV2 to TRBJ2-5, with 14 nucleotides matching TRBD2. The CDR3 has 15 residues. The V gene's germline CDR1 is SNHLY and CDR2 FYNNEI. Unmatched junction bases numbered 8, after V lost 9 bases and J lost 5 bases. The CDR3 loop reads CASGLAGGPGETQYF. DNA for the CDR3: TGTGCCAGTGGACTAGCGGGGGGCCCCGGGGAGACCCAGTACTTC.

This chain joins TRBV5-6 and TRBJ2-5; possible D gene TRBD2, 5 bases. This CDR3 has 14 amino acids. The germline CDR1 and CDR2 sequences are SGHDT and YYEEEE. Trimming shortened V by 5 bases and J by 5 bases, and 16 bases separated the two germline ends. This chain's CDR3 is CASRWYGEEETQYF. CDR3 sequence (DNA): TGTGCCAGCAGATGGTACGGGGAAGAGGAGACCCAGTACTTC. The whole variable domain, filled in from reference TRBV5-6 and TRBJ2-5, reads DAGVTQSPTHLIKTRGQQVTLRCSPKSGHDTVSWYQQALGQGPQFIFQYYEEEERQRGNFPDRFSGHQFPNYSSELNVNALLLGDSALYLCASRWYGEEETQYFGPGTRLLVL.

The V and J genes are TRBV27 and TRBJ1-6; tentatively, D is TRBD1 (6 bases). V was shortened by 6 bases and J by 3 bases, with 24 bases between the two germline ends. The CDR3 is 19 amino acids. CDR1 is MNHEY, CDR2 SMNVEV, per germline (reference sequence). The CDR3 loop reads CASSRGGALIHLYNSPLHF. The CDR3 DNA is TGTGCCAGCAGCAGAGGGGGGGCTTTAATTCACCTCTATAATTCACCCCTCCACTTT.

This chain connects TRBV11-3 to TRBJ2-7, with D possibly TRBD1 on 5 matching bases. Looked up from germline, CDR1 is SGHNT and CDR2 is YENEEA. V gave up 5 bases and J gave up 7 bases, with 12 bases separating them. The CDR3 covers 12 residues. CDR3 DNA sequence: TGTGCCAGCAGCGAAGGGGTTGGGGAGCAGTACTTC. This translates into CASSEGVGEQYF.